This TCR beta chain was obtained from a study of blood T cell repertoires in COVID-19. Study at large: Sample material is recorded as cDNA or gDNA derived from T cells, B-cell-depleted T cells, or PBMCs.

The authors' processing: The assay estimated nucleated cells by amplifying reference gene primers. Sequencing was performed with immunoSEQ multiplex PCR; in TCRdb, only in-frame clones are kept and a portion is missing. That table supplies the V and J calls and clone size; D and trimming were determined from the DNA. The table has around 270,000 clones, around 84% seen once; the top ten hold 4.2%. Per germline, CDR1 MDHEN and CDR2 SYDVKM. The CDR3 length is 14 residues. The V segment lost 5 bases and the J segment 2 bases; nucleotides outside the gene matches: 5. This receptor was identified in a man aged 60-69 years with acute or convalescent COVID-19. V usage is TRBV28 and J usage is TRBJ2-7; 8 nucleotides align to TRBD1. The sequenced material came from peripheral blood. The CDR3 DNA follows: TGTGCCAGCAGTCGCCCGGACAGGGCCTACGAGCAGTACTTC. This codes for CASSRPDRAYEQYF.